This TCR beta chain emerged from a study of identical twins. TCRdb ran MiXCR on the 5' RACE reads and lists one entry per CDR3 protein. The table records some 500,000 distinct CDR3 sequences, over 12% of them present only once. V was clipped by 4 bases and J by 7 bases; unmatched bases: 11. Germline loops: CDR1 SGHDT, CDR2 YYEEEE. The CDR3 has 16 amino acids. The data also belong to a second study, concerning yellow fever vaccine responses in identical twins.

The genes are TRBV5-6 and TRBJ2-7; 13 nucleotides align to TRBD2. The source of this sequence is a woman aged 18-29 years in good health. The specimen was CD4+ T cells sorted from blood. For the CDR3, the DNA is TGTGCCAGCAGCCAAAGATTCGGACTAGCGGGGGAAGAGCAGTACTTC. This sequence encodes CASSQRFGLAGEEQYF.